The present TCR beta chain was sequenced within a study of OX40 agonist ivuxolimab in advanced cancers. Study information: Three patients, one with hepatocellular carcinoma and two with cutaneous melanoma, achieved partial responses. Study-level findings and limits: At 0.1 to 3.0 mg/kg, CD4+ and CD8+ blood T cells expanded clonally by week 6. There were, on average, more expanded clones in CD8+ T cells than in CD4+.

Sequenced by immunoSEQ multiplex PCR; TCRdb stores in-frame clones only, minus some. The data contain about 60,000 clones, roughly nine tenths of them singletons. Details on this clone: The antigen is not known.

The CDR3 is made up of 17 amino acids. V dropped 0 bases and J dropped 4 bases, with 16 bases sitting between them. CDR1 and CDR2 (germline): SGHDN, FVKESK. The receptor comes from an adult with an advanced solid tumor such as melanoma, head and neck, liver or kidney cancer. Source: CD4+ or CD8+ T cells sorted from blood, taken in a trial of the OX40 agonist ivuxolimab. This rearrangement joins TRBV14 to TRBJ2-1; D might be TRBD2 (6 bases). CDR3 sequence (DNA): TGTGCCAGCAGCCAAGAAGGCGGGGCTTATTCGTACAATGAGCAGTTCTTC. It specifies CASSQEGGAYSYNEQFF.